This T cell receptor (beta chain) was recovered during a study of shared clonotypes between healthy human individuals. Study context: Three men and two women, aged 18 to 49, were donors. General study points: A limitation of the genetic and exposure-history diversity represented arose from few donors.

The V and J ends lost 5 bases and 4 bases respectively, with 21 bases between them. CDR1 is MGHRA and CDR2 is YSYEKL in the germline V gene. The CDR3 covers 16 residues. Unsorted material relied on about 90 million PBMCs as the source of genomic DNA. In its sample, this clone was seen once. Its antigen remains unknown. The repertoire was sequenced with immunoSEQ multiplex PCR; TCRdb's copy has only in-frame clones and lacks some. Altogether about 480,000 clones are present, about four fifths being singletons, with the ten largest covering 10% to 15%. The TCR sequence derives from a middle-aged woman in good health. Some clones in this sample may be carry-over from other donors' samples. The chain has TRBV4-1 and TRBJ2-7; a weak D match, TRBD1 (6 bases). What was sequenced was PBMCs. The CDR3 spells CASSFLTGTRLYEQYF. CDR3 bases: TGCGCCAGCAGCTTCCTGACCGGGACAAGACTATACGAGCAGTACTTC.